This entry is about one TCR beta chain. The target antigen is unknown. CD45RO-negative cells were positively selected for CCR7, leaving out terminally differentiated effector memory CD45RA+ cells. After removal of 5 bases from V and 6 bases from J, the junction contained 9 bases not matched to a gene. Looked up from germline, CDR1 is MDHEN and CDR2 is SYDVKM. The CDR3 consists of 15 residues. This record comes from a study of shared clonotypes between healthy human individuals. The repertoire was sequenced with immunoSEQ multiplex PCR; TCRdb's copy has only in-frame clones and lacks some. The table has about 680,000 clones, 90% to 95% seen once. Broader study findings: Memory subsets had estimated richness that was generally smaller than that of naive subsets. When naive CD4 clonotypes were compared across a few donors, roughly 4.9% were shared.

The sample was naive CD8+ T cells sorted from blood. This chain uses TRBV28 with TRBJ1-5; 8 bases are shared with TRBD1. The source is a man aged 25 to 45 in good health. The CDR3 loop is CASSPEQGAPQPQHF. The CDR3 DNA is TGTGCCAGCAGTCCGGAGCAGGGGGCCCCTCAGCCCCAGCATTTT.